The 10 T cell receptor beta chains below come from one sample, sequenced in a study of STAT5B mutations in CD4+ large granular lymphocyte leukemia. Using immunoSEQ multiplex PCR, the repertoire was profiled, and TCRdb retains in-frame clones only, with some absent. The sample lists 8,000 or so clones, under 90% seen once, with 50% in the top ten. The sample comprised PBMCs. All receptors come from a woman in her 70s with CD4+ T-cell large granular lymphocyte leukemia.

The V and J genes are TRBV7-2 and TRBJ2-2; 7 nucleotides line up with TRBD2. The junction had 3 bases not matched to a gene; V was cut back by 5 bases and J by 6 bases. Germline assignment: CDR1 SGHTA and CDR2 FQGNSA. The CDR3 contains 13 residues. CDR3 DNA sequence: TGTGCCAGCAGCCGGACTAGGCCCGGGGAGCTGTTTTTT. As protein: CASSRTRPGELFF.

The chain carries TRBV4-1 and TRBJ2-6, with TRBD1 matching 7 bases. The V gene's germline CDR1 is MGHRA and CDR2 YSYEKL. Unmatched junction bases numbered 8, after V lost 0 bases and J lost 0 bases. The CDR3 length is 19 residues. CDR3 DNA: TGCGCCAGCAGCCAAGAGGGACAGACATACTACTCTGGGGCCAACGTCCTGACTTTC. Its protein is CASSQEGQTYYSGANVLTF.

The chain uses TRBV7-3 and TRBJ1-5; 9 nucleotides line up with TRBD1. The CDR3 sequence is 17 residues long. Germline assignment: CDR1 SGHTA and CDR2 FQGTGA. V lost 3 bases and J lost 2; bases outside the gene matches: 8. The CDR3 DNA is TGTGCCAGCAGCTTGCTCACAGGGGGCACTGGCAATCAGCCCCAGCATTTT. This translates into CASSLLTGGTGNQPQHF.

V usage is TRBV5-1 and J usage is TRBJ2-3; 7 bases match TRBD1. The germline gives CDR1 SGHRS, CDR2 YFSETQ. This CDR3 comprises 12 residues. V trimming: 9 bases; J trimming: 5 bases; junction bases outside the gene matches: 6. The CDR3 nucleotides read TGCGCCACCAGGGACAGCGGAGATACGCAGTATTTT. Translating gives CATRDSGDTQYF.

Concerning this clone: Germline is not matched at one junction end, which may reflect a read error. The chain links TRBV7-7 to TRBJ1-1; unclear D gene. The length of the CDR3 is 13 residues. Germline-derived CDR1 and CDR2 are SSHAT and FNYEAQ (reference sequence). In DNA form, the CDR3 reads TGTGCTAGCAGCTTAGATGAGAACACTGAAGCTTTCTTT. It yields the protein CASSLDENTEAFF.

The chain joins TRBV30 to TRBJ1-5; D unclear. With 2 bases removed from V and 2 bases from J, the gap between germline ends came to 7 bases. The germline V gene encodes CDR1 GTSNPN and CDR2 SVGIG (reference sequence). This CDR3 spans 13 amino acids. In DNA form, the CDR3 reads TGTGCCTGGAGTACAGTAGGCAATCAGCCCCAGCATTTT. Translation gives CAWSTVGNQPQHF.

This clone was recorded only once. The rearrangement uses TRBV11-2 and TRBJ1-1, with 7 nucleotides matching TRBD1. The CDR3 totals 15 residues. Germline CDR1 and CDR2: SGHAT and FQNNGV. Losses at the gene ends were 4 bases for V and 1 base for J; bases not matched to a gene: 6. The CDR3, as DNA: TGTGCCAGCAGCTCAGGCCAGGGGGGGAACACTGAAGCTTTCTTT. This encodes CASSSGQGGNTEAFF.

The CDR3 loop reads CSIQSRANVLTF. CDR3 in DNA: TGCAGCATACAAAGTCGGGCCAACGTCCTGACTTTC. The rearrangement links TRBV29-1 to TRBJ2-6; D call uncertain. The CDR3 loop spans 12 amino acids. Germline V gene lookup returns CDR1 SQVTM and CDR2 ANQGSEA. The germline V and J ends were trimmed by 8 bases and 5 bases, with 10 bases remaining between them.

J is TRBJ2-5 and V is TRBV4-2, with 7 bases identical to TRBD2. The length of the CDR3 is 16 residues. CDR1 LGHNA and CDR2 YNFKEQ come from the germline V gene. V shed 4 bases and J 3 bases; nucleotides not matched to a gene: 11. CDR3 loop: CASSRGEGLREETQYF. The CDR3 region has the DNA TGTGCCAGCAGCCGGGGGGAGGGGTTAAGAGAAGAGACCCAGTACTTC.

This clone has a handful of counts. The genes are TRBV19 and TRBJ1-2; possible D gene TRBD1, 6 bases. CDR3 length: 15 amino acids. The V end lost 1 base, the J end lost 4 bases, and 13 bases lay between the germline ends. The germline V gene has CDR1 LNHDA and CDR2 SQIVND (reference sequence). The CDR3, as DNA: TGTGCCAGTAGTATAGGGTTACAGGGAGCCTATGGCTACACCTTC. Protein product: CASSIGLQGAYGYTF.